Below are 16 T cell receptor beta chains sequenced from a single sample in a study of T cell responses to AZD1222 COVID-19 vaccine. Sequenced by immunoSEQ multiplex PCR; TCRdb stores in-frame clones only, minus some. The sample table includes 150,000 or so clones. Material for sequencing was peripheral blood. These receptors all stem from an adult in good health.

The chain links TRBV6-2 or TRBV6-3 to TRBJ1-6, with D possibly TRBD1 on 6 matching bases. The CDR3 spans 15 residues. CDR1 is MNHEY, CDR2 SVGEGT, per germline. V lost 2 bases, J lost 7 bases, and 12 bases lay in between. The CDR3 DNA sequence: TGTGCCAGCAGTTACCCGGGACAAGCCAATTCACCCCTCCACTTT. Encoded protein: CASSYPGQANSPLHF.

This rearrangement joins TRBV11-2 to TRBJ2-2, with D perhaps being TRBD1 or TRBD2 (5 bases each). The CDR3 sequence is 15 residues long. Germline V gene sequence: CDR1 SGHAT, CDR2 FQNNGV. Trimming removed 3 bases from V and 4 bases from J, with 12 bases in between. As DNA, the CDR3 is TGTGCCAGCAGCTTTCGGGGCGCCGGCACCGGGGAGCTGTTTTTT. Its translation: CASSFRGAGTGELFF.

The rearrangement uses TRBV21-1 and TRBJ1-4. TRBV21-1 is an annotated pseudogene. The CDR3 is 16 amino acids. The CDR3 spells CASSNGRGEHNEKLFF. The CDR3, as DNA: TGTGCCAGCAGCAATGGACGCGGGGAACATAATGAAAAACTGTTTTTT.

The chain carries TRBV2 and TRBJ1-2, with D unclear. The CDR3 length is 12 residues. The V end was cut by 6 bases, the J end by 4 bases, with 9 bases between. Germline assignment: CDR1 SNHLY and CDR2 FYNNEI. CDR3 coding DNA: TGTGCCAGCAGCCGAAATGCCTATGGCTACACCTTC. Its protein is CASSRNAYGYTF.

This chain connects TRBV7-3 to TRBJ1-3; 7 bases fit TRBD1. Germline values: CDR1 SGHTA, CDR2 FQGTGA. The CDR3 runs 16 residues. After removal of 0 bases from V and 4 bases from J, the junction contained 6 bases not matched to a gene. This chain's CDR3 is CASSLTGQVTGNTIYF. The CDR3, as DNA: TGTGCCAGCAGCTTAACTGGACAGGTGACCGGAAACACCATATATTTT.

The genes are TRBV7-2 and TRBJ1-5; weak D call: TRBD1 (5 bases). CDR3 length: 13 amino acids. Germline V gene sequence: CDR1 SGHTA, CDR2 FQGNSA. V was clipped by 2 bases and J by 6 bases, with 8 bases between them. The CDR3 spells CASSLRGVQPQHF. CDR3 coding DNA: TGTGCCAGCAGCTTAAGAGGGGTTCAGCCCCAGCATTTT. Based on the CDR3 plus reference TRBV7-2 and TRBJ1-5, the full variable domain is GAGVSQSPSNKVTEKGKDVELRCDPISGHTALYWYRQSLGQGLEFLIYFQGNSAPDKSGLPSDRFSAERTGGSVSTLTIQRTQQEDSAVYLCASSLRGVQPQHFGDGTRLSIL.

The chain has TRBV5-4 and TRBJ2-7; D might be TRBD1 (5 bases). The germline V gene encodes CDR1 SGHNT and CDR2 YYREEE (reference sequence). The CDR3 is made up of 13 amino acids. The V and J ends lost 3 bases and 6 bases respectively, with 13 bases between them. The CDR3 DNA reads TGTGCCAGCAGCTGGGTATCAGGGTCCGAGCAGTACTTC. Its translation: CASSWVSGSEQYF.

The V and J genes are TRBV7-9 and TRBJ1-1, with D tentatively TRBD1 (5 bases). Trimming stripped 2 bases from V and 5 bases from J, with 21 bases between. Germline-derived CDR1 and CDR2 are SEHNR and FQNEAQ (reference sequence). This CDR3 comprises 17 residues. Here the CDR3 reads CASSLRAGQSGGTEAFF. The CDR3 region has the DNA TGTGCCAGCAGCTTAAGGGCAGGGCAGTCCGGGGGGACTGAAGCTTTCTTT.

V gene TRBV7-8 combines with J gene TRBJ1-1; tentative D call: TRBD1 (6 bases). The V end lost 5 bases, the J end lost 1 base, and 20 bases lay between the germline ends. Germline V CDR1 and CDR2: SGHVS, FQNEAQ. The CDR3 has 17 residues. The chain's CDR3 is CASSHLGGGGKNTEAFF. CDR3 nucleotide sequence: TGTGCCAGCAGCCACCTGGGGGGCGGGGGAAAGAACACTGAAGCTTTCTTT.

The V call is TRBV30, the J call TRBJ1-1; 8 bases fit TRBD1. The CDR3 spans 16 residues. The J segment lost 5 bases and the V segment lost 2 bases, leaving 13 bases of the junction unmatched. Germline V CDR1 and CDR2: GTSNPN, SVGIG (reference sequence). CDR3 in DNA: TGTGCCTGGAGTCCCTCTCGAACGGACAGGGTGACTGAAGCTTTCTTT. Translated, it gives CAWSPSRTDRVTEAFF.

The chain has TRBV7-9 and TRBJ1-3; 7 bases match TRBD1. Germline assignment: CDR1 SEHNR and CDR2 FQNEAQ (reference sequence). The CDR3 sequence is 18 residues long. With 0 bases clipped from V and 0 bases from J, the junction kept 8 bases outside the gene matches. As DNA, the CDR3 is TGTGCCAGCAGCTTAGCGCCTACAGGGGCAGACTCTGGAAACACCATATATTTT. Protein sequence: CASSLAPTGADSGNTIYF.

The J gene is TRBJ1-2, the V gene TRBV5-6; 10 bases agree with TRBD1. V was clipped by 3 bases and J by 4 bases; unmatched bases: 3. This CDR3 has 14 residues. Germline lookup yields CDR1 SGHDT and CDR2 YYEEEE. CDR3 nucleotide sequence: TGTGCCAGCAGCTGGGGACAGGGGCTCTATGGCTACACCTTC. This encodes CASSWGQGLYGYTF. Together with reference TRBV5-6 and TRBJ1-2, the CDR3 gives the full variable domain: DAGVTQSPTHLIKTRGQQVTLRCSPKSGHDTVSWYQQALGQGPQFIFQYYEEEERQRGNFPDRFSGHQFPNYSSELNVNALLLGDSALYLCASSWGQGLYGYTFGSGTRLTVV.

The chain uses TRBV2 and TRBJ1-1; TRBD1 aligns across 12 bases. V lost 2 bases to trimming and J lost 3 bases; unmatched junction nucleotides: 7. The CDR3 has 17 amino acids. The germline gives CDR1 SNHLY, CDR2 FYNNEI. The CDR3 reads CASSEWGQGAGDTEAFF. Here the CDR3 DNA reads TGTGCCAGCAGTGAATGGGGACAGGGGGCTGGGGACACTGAAGCTTTCTTT.

The chain couples TRBV4-1 to TRBJ1-4; D uncertain. With 0 bases removed from V and 5 bases from J, the gap between germline ends came to 10 bases. The CDR3 spans 15 residues. Germline CDR1 reads MGHRA; CDR2 reads YSYEKL. This CDR3 is CASSQEGGRNEKLFF. Here the CDR3 DNA reads TGCGCCAGCAGCCAAGAAGGCGGTCGAAATGAAAAACTGTTTTTT.

V is TRBV5-1 and J is TRBJ1-2, with D perhaps matching TRBD1 (5 bases). CDR1 is SGHRS, CDR2 YFSETQ, per germline. CDR3 length equals 13 residues. V shed 0 bases and J shed 5 bases, with 8 bases lying between them. CDR3 nucleotide sequence: TGCGCCAGCAGCTTGGGACAGACATATGGCTACACCTTC. Amino acid sequence: CASSLGQTYGYTF. Filled out from reference TRBV5-1 and TRBJ1-2, the complete variable domain reads KAGVTQTPRYLIKTRGQQVTLSCSPISGHRSVSWYQQTPGQGLQFLFEYFSETQRNKGNFPGRFSGRQFSNSRSEMNVSTLELGDSALYLCASSLGQTYGYTFGSGTRLTVV.

V is TRBV27 and J is TRBJ1-2, with D possibly matching TRBD1 (5 bases). The CDR3 loop spans 14 amino acids. Germline assignment: CDR1 MNHEY and CDR2 SMNVEV (reference sequence). The V gene lost 4 bases and the J gene lost 4 bases, with 13 bases spanning the gap. The CDR3 region has the DNA TGTGCCAGCAGTTGGAAGGGACGAGGCTATGGCTACACCTTC. It codes for CASSWKGRGYGYTF.